The 32 T cell receptor beta chains below come from one sample, sequenced in a study of blood T cell repertoires in COVID-19. Assay used: immunoSEQ multiplex PCR; TCRdb lists only in-frame clones, some missing. This sample yields over 200,000 clones, of which around 84% are seen a single time; about 2% belongs to the top ten. Sequencing used peripheral blood. These receptors came from a man aged 35-49 years who had recovered from COVID-19.

The gene calls are TRBV5-1 and TRBJ1-2; no firm D call. V was cut by 3 bases and J by 6 bases, with 15 bases left in between. CDR1 is SGHRS, CDR2 YFSETQ, per germline. The CDR3 consists of 14 residues. The CDR3 DNA reads as TGCGCCAGCAGCTGGGAGGCTCCTGGGGATGGCTACACCTTC. Translation gives CASSWEAPGDGYTF. Full variable domain (rest looked up from reference TRBV5-1 and TRBJ1-2): KAGVTQTPRYLIKTRGQQVTLSCSPISGHRSVSWYQQTPGQGLQFLFEYFSETQRNKGNFPGRFSGRQFSNSRSEMNVSTLELGDSALYLCASSWEAPGDGYTFGSGTRLTVV.

The gene calls are TRBV19 and TRBJ1-2; TRBD1 agrees at 9 bases. The ends lost 9 bases at V and 5 bases at J; junction bases unmatched: 10. The CDR3 runs 14 residues. Germline-derived CDR1 and CDR2 are LNHDA and SQIVND (reference sequence). CDR3 DNA sequence: TGTGCCAGCCACACGACAGGGGGAGGGTATGGCTACACCTTC. Amino acid sequence: CASHTTGGGYGYTF.

This rearrangement joins TRBV5-1 to TRBJ1-1; TRBD1 agrees at 9 bases. J lost 5 bases, V lost 4 bases, and 6 bases had no gene match. The CDR3 spans 14 residues. CDR1 and CDR2 (germline): SGHRS, YFSETQ. Here the CDR3 reads CASSRDRARTEAFF. CDR3 bases: TGCGCCAGCAGCCGGGACAGGGCGAGAACTGAAGCTTTCTTT. Filled out from reference TRBV5-1 and TRBJ1-1, the complete variable domain reads KAGVTQTPRYLIKTRGQQVTLSCSPISGHRSVSWYQQTPGQGLQFLFEYFSETQRNKGNFPGRFSGRQFSNSRSEMNVSTLELGDSALYLCASSRDRARTEAFFGQGTRLTVV.

This chain links TRBV5-5 with TRBJ2-2; D might be TRBD2 (6 bases). This CDR3 region has 16 residues. Germline V gene lookup returns CDR1 SGHKS and CDR2 YYEKEE (reference sequence). V was cut by 1 base and J by 4 bases, with 14 bases left in between. CDR3 loop: CASSLFFVGGTGELFF. CDR3 nucleotides: TGTGCCAGCAGCTTGTTTTTCGTGGGGGGCACCGGGGAGCTGTTTTTT. Filled out from reference TRBV5-5 and TRBJ2-2, the complete variable domain reads DAGVTQSPTHLIKTRGQQVTLRCSPISGHKSVSWYQQVLGQGPQFIFQYYEKEERGRGNFPDRFSARQFPNYSSELNVNALLLGDSALYLCASSLFFVGGTGELFFGEGSRLTVL.

The rearrangement joins TRBV3-1 (or the pseudogene TRBV3-2) to TRBJ2-5; D not resolved. V shed 7 bases and J shed 5 bases, with 11 bases lying between them. This CDR3 contains 12 residues. Looked up from germline, CDR1 is LGHDT and CDR2 is YNNKEL (reference sequence). DNA for the CDR3: TGTGCCAGCAATCAGGATAGGGAGACCCAGTACTTC. It is translated as CASNQDRETQYF.

The chain couples TRBV19 to TRBJ1-2; 11 bases align to TRBD1. From germline, CDR1 is LNHDA and CDR2 SQIVND (reference sequence). CDR3 length: 14 amino acids. V dropped 7 bases and J dropped 4; count of bases not matched to a gene: 5. The CDR3: CASIGTGGSYGYTF. In DNA, the CDR3 is TGTGCCAGTATAGGGACAGGGGGAAGCTATGGCTACACCTTC.

The chain combines TRBV3-1 (or the pseudogene TRBV3-2) with TRBJ2-3; maybe TRBD2 (5 bases). CDR1 is LGHDT and CDR2 is YNNKEL in the germline V gene (reference sequence). The length of the CDR3 is 17 residues. The germline V and J ends were trimmed by 1 base and 1 base, with 15 bases remaining between them. In DNA, the CDR3 is TGTGCCAGCAGCCAAGGTCCATGGGCCGGGGGCACAGATACGCAGTATTTT. This gives the protein CASSQGPWAGGTDTQYF.

The chain carries TRBV29-1 and TRBJ1-2; 8 bases are a match to TRBD1. With V trimmed by 1 base and J by 7 bases, 11 bases remained unmatched. This CDR3 contains 15 residues. Germline values: CDR1 SQVTM, CDR2 ANQGSEA. CDR3 sequence reads: CSVEATHRGISGYTF. Here the CDR3 DNA reads TGCAGCGTTGAAGCAACTCACAGGGGGATAAGTGGCTACACCTTC.

The J gene is TRBJ1-4, the V gene TRBV2, with D possibly being TRBD1 (5 bases). This CDR3 has 14 residues. Germline V gives CDR1 SNHLY, CDR2 FYNNEI. Trimming left V 6 bases short and J 2 bases short, with 10 bases between. The CDR3 loop reads CASSATATNEKLFF. CDR3 nucleotide sequence: TGTGCCAGCAGCGCGACAGCGACTAATGAAAAACTGTTTTTT.

CDR3 sequence (DNA): TGTGCCAGTAGTATATGGTGGCCCAATCAGCCCCAGCATTTT. Translation: CASSIWWPNQPQHF. V and J are TRBV19 and TRBJ1-5, with D hard to call. The CDR3 extends over 14 amino acids. Germline V gene lookup returns CDR1 LNHDA and CDR2 SQIVND (reference sequence). Trimming stripped 2 bases from V and 3 bases from J, with 8 bases between.

The chain links TRBV7-6 to TRBJ2-1; 9 bases match TRBD2. The CDR3 contains 16 residues. Trimming at V came to 4 bases and at J to 9 bases, leaving 13 bases not matched to a gene. Germline CDR1 SGHVS, CDR2 FNYEAQ. DNA for the CDR3: TGTGCCAGCAGCTCTCCCCGGGGCGGGAGGGCCACTGAGCAGTTCTTC. The encoded protein is CASSSPRGGRATEQFF.

The chain employs TRBV7-9 and TRBJ2-1, with 7 bases that match TRBD2. Germline loops: CDR1 SEHNR, CDR2 FQNEAQ (reference sequence). V lost 3 bases to trimming and J lost 7 bases; unmatched junction nucleotides: 9. The CDR3 spans 15 residues. In nucleotides, the CDR3 is TGTGCCAGCAGCTTTATCGGGGAGGGCCTGAATGAGCAGTTCTTC. This sequence encodes CASSFIGEGLNEQFF.

The CDR3, as DNA: TGCGCCAGCAGCCAGGGAGTGGGAATGAACACTGAAGCTTTCTTT. It specifies CASSQGVGMNTEAFF. The V and J genes are TRBV4-3 and TRBJ1-1; D remains ambiguous. This CDR3 spans 15 amino acids. The germline gives CDR1 LGHNA, CDR2 YSLEER. V lost 3 bases to trimming and J lost 0 bases, with 11 bases between them.

The genes are TRBV10-3 and TRBJ2-1; D possibly corresponds to TRBD2 (5 bases). Looked up from germline, CDR1 is ENHRY and CDR2 is SYGVKD. V lost 10 bases and J 8 bases, leaving 15 bases between the germline ends. The CDR3 has 12 amino acids. CDR3 nucleotide sequence: TGTGCCACGGCAAGGTACGGGGATGAGCAGTTCTTC. This sequence encodes CATARYGDEQFF.

The genes are TRBV6-6 and TRBJ2-7; 11 nucleotides line up with TRBD2. V lost 5 bases, J lost 3 bases, and 12 bases stayed unmatched. The CDR3 length is 17 residues. Germline-derived CDR1 and CDR2 are MNHNY and SVGAGI (reference sequence). This CDR3 is CASSPRGLGTSGYEQYF. In DNA form, the CDR3 reads TGTGCCAGCAGTCCCAGGGGGCTGGGGACTAGCGGCTACGAGCAGTACTTC.

The chain couples TRBV5-4 to TRBJ2-7; 16 bases align to TRBD2. V dropped 5 bases and J dropped 6; count of bases not matched to a gene: 5. Germline V gene data show CDR1 as SGHNT and CDR2 as YYREEE (reference sequence). The CDR3 extends over 15 amino acids. As DNA, the CDR3 is TGTGCCAGCAGGGCCGGGACTAGCGGGAGGGGCGAGCAGTACTTC. Translated, it gives CASRAGTSGRGEQYF.

The chain employs TRBV2 and TRBJ2-7, with D perhaps TRBD1 (6 bases). Germline V gene sequence: CDR1 SNHLY, CDR2 FYNNEI. CDR3 size: 14 residues. Deletions cut 9 bases from V and 3 bases from J, with 18 bases between. The CDR3 sequence: CASLPGQGHYEQYF. The CDR3 coding sequence is TGTGCCAGTCTGCCGGGGCAGGGACACTACGAGCAGTACTTC.

CDR3 residues: CASSESILAVDNEQFF. Written as DNA, the CDR3 is TGCGCCAGCAGTGAGTCGATCCTAGCGGTGGACAATGAGCAGTTCTTC. The J gene is TRBJ2-1, the V gene TRBV10-2, with 7 bases fitting TRBD2. The CDR3 extends over 16 amino acids. Per germline, CDR1 WSHSY and CDR2 SAAADI. After removal of 0 bases from V and 5 bases from J, the junction contained 7 bases not matched to a gene.

This sequence joins TRBV6-1 and TRBJ1-4, with 11 bases aligning to TRBD1. CDR1 is MNHNS and CDR2 is SASEGT in the germline V gene. Unmatched junction bases numbered 7, after V lost 5 bases and J lost 8 bases. The CDR3 loop spans 15 amino acids. CDR3 coding DNA: TGTGCCAGCAGTAAGCCGGGACAGGGGGTCGAAAAACTGTTTTTT. The encoded protein is CASSKPGQGVEKLFF.

The rearrangement joins TRBV27 to TRBJ1-1; D gene unclear. CDR3 length: 14 residues. The germline V gene encodes CDR1 MNHEY and CDR2 SMNVEV (reference sequence). The V end was cut by 3 bases, the J end by 8 bases, with 16 bases between. The CDR3 reads CASSFLSEGTEAFF. CDR3 DNA: TGTGCCAGCAGTTTTCTTTCCGAGGGTACCGAAGCTTTCTTT.

The rearrangement uses TRBV27 and TRBJ1-4, with 7 bases fitting TRBD1. CDR3 length: 15 residues. Germline-derived CDR1 and CDR2 are MNHEY and SMNVEV (reference sequence). The J segment lost 2 bases and the V segment lost 9 bases, leaving 9 bases of the junction unmatched. The CDR3 protein is CASTSTGPTNEKLFF. DNA for the CDR3: TGTGCCAGTACATCGACAGGGCCCACTAATGAAAAACTGTTTTTT.

V and J are TRBV28 and TRBJ2-7, with D possibly TRBD1 on 6 matching bases. The CDR3 length is 12 residues. CDR1 MDHEN and CDR2 SYDVKM come from the germline V gene. Trimming shortened V by 5 bases and J by 3 bases, and 8 bases separated the two germline ends. In nucleotides, the CDR3 is TGTGCCAGCAGTCTGACAGGCTACGAGCAGTACTTC. Protein: CASSLTGYEQYF.

The chain employs TRBV14 and TRBJ2-1; 7 nucleotides match TRBD1. The CDR3 runs to 17 residues. The V gene end was trimmed by 6 bases and the J gene end by 4 bases; junction bases not matched to a gene: 15. Per the germline V gene, CDR1 is SGHDN and CDR2 is FVKESK. The CDR3 sequence is CASSYRAGTEIYNEQFF. The CDR3 DNA reads as TGTGCCAGCAGTTACAGGGCCGGGACAGAAATATACAATGAGCAGTTCTTC.

This clone was recorded only once. V gene TRBV6-5 combines with J gene TRBJ2-7; TRBD2 matches at 7 bases. The ends lost 10 bases at V and 0 bases at J; junction bases unmatched: 9. CDR1 is MNHEY and CDR2 is SVGAGI in the germline V gene. The CDR3 has 14 residues. CDR3 DNA: TGTGCCACTGCGGGGGAGCTAAGCTCCTACGAGCAGTACTTC. This translates into CATAGELSSYEQYF.

The chain recombines TRBV10-3 with TRBJ2-1, with D unclear. Germline V CDR1 and CDR2: ENHRY, SYGVKD. V was pared by 4 bases and J by 0 bases, with 7 bases between. The CDR3 has 14 residues. The CDR3 coding sequence is TGTGCCATCAGTGGAGGTAGCTCCTACAATGAGCAGTTCTTC. It codes for CAISGGSSYNEQFF.

The CDR3 DNA reads TGTGCCAGCACGCGGGGGGTACAACAAGAGACCCAGTACTTC. Its protein is CASTRGVQQETQYF. This chain joins TRBV5-4 and TRBJ2-5; TRBD2 matches 8 bases. Per the germline V gene, CDR1 is SGHNT and CDR2 is YYREEE (reference sequence). This CDR3 is 14 amino acids long. The V gene end was trimmed by 6 bases and the J gene end by 2 bases; junction bases not matched to a gene: 6.

The chain couples TRBV5-4 to TRBJ2-7, with 11 bases lining up with TRBD1. Trimming took 4 bases from V and 4 from J; bases not matched to a gene: 4. From germline, CDR1 is SGHNT and CDR2 YYREEE (reference sequence). The CDR3 runs to 14 residues. CDR3 protein: CASSRGQGGYEQYF. The CDR3 DNA is TGTGCCAGCAGCCGGGGACAGGGGGGATACGAGCAGTACTTC. The full variable domain, in which reference TRBV5-4 and TRBJ2-7 provide the parts outside the CDR3, is ETGVTQSPTHLIKTRGQQVTLRCSSQSGHNTVSWYQQALGQGPQFIFQYYREEENGRGNFPPRFSGLQFPNYSSELNVNALELDDSALYLCASSRGQGGYEQYFGPGTRLTVT.

DNA for the CDR3: TGTGCCAGCAGCTTAGTCGGGACACAACAAGAGACCCAGTACTTC. Amino acids: CASSLVGTQQETQYF. The chain has TRBV11-2 and TRBJ2-5; maybe TRBD1 (6 bases). This CDR3 is built from 15 residues. The V end was cut by 1 base, the J end by 2 bases, with 11 bases between. The germline gives CDR1 SGHAT, CDR2 FQNNGV.

This chain connects TRBV19 to TRBJ1-6; D not resolved. Per the germline V gene, CDR1 is LNHDA and CDR2 is SQIVND (reference sequence). The V and J ends lost 5 bases and 8 bases respectively, with 10 bases between them. The CDR3 consists of 13 residues. As DNA, the CDR3 is TGTGCCAGTAGTGGGTCCGGGGATTCACCCCTCCACTTT. The encoded protein is CASSGSGDSPLHF. The entire variable domain, with the rest obtained from reference TRBV19 and TRBJ1-6, is as follows: DGGITQSPKYLFRKEGQNVTLSCEQNLNHDAMYWYRQDPGQGLRLIYYSQIVNDFQKGDIAEGYSVSREKKESFPLTVTSAQKNPTAFYLCASSGSGDSPLHFGNGTRLTVT.

The chain recombines TRBV20-1 with TRBJ2-1, with a weak D call TRBD1 (5 bases). Germline lookup yields CDR1 DFQATT and CDR2 SNEGSKA (reference sequence). The V end was cut by 4 bases, the J end by 10 bases, with 11 bases between. The CDR3 extends over 11 amino acids. CDR3 sequence: CSATQGWEQFF. In nucleotides, the CDR3 is TGCAGTGCTACCCAGGGTTGGGAGCAGTTCTTC.

The DNA for the CDR3 is TGTGCCTGGACAACCGAGATGAACACTGAAGCTTTCTTT. This gives the protein CAWTTEMNTEAFF. The genes are TRBV30 and TRBJ1-1; D is unresolved. The germline V gene encodes CDR1 GTSNPN and CDR2 SVGIG (reference sequence). The CDR3 runs 13 residues. The ends were cut back, 4 bases at V and 0 bases at J, with 9 bases in the middle.

The rearrangement uses TRBV11-2 and TRBJ2-7; D is uncertain. The CDR3 sequence is 14 residues long. Per germline, CDR1 SGHAT and CDR2 FQNNGV. V was cut by 6 bases and J by 2 bases, with 14 bases left in between. The CDR3 reads CASRTSGDPYEQYF. The CDR3 DNA is TGTGCCAGCAGGACCTCAGGTGACCCCTACGAGCAGTACTTC.